These T cell receptor beta chains were read from a single sample in a study of T cells in tumors after PD-1 blockade. Method: immunoSEQ multiplex PCR; TCRdb's copy keeps in-frame clones and lacks some. The data show 61,000 or so clones, with roughly 75% seen just once and roughly 12% held by the top ten. The starting material was PBMCs, obtained before anti-PD-1 treatment. These receptors were obtained from a human donor with basal cell carcinoma. The CDR3 runs from the conserved cysteine through the conserved F or W. The order of the fields is clone size, D gene, J gene, V gene, CDR3 DNA, CDR3 protein. The D gene is left open where the match is weak. Clone size is stated in some rows and not others, as once, few, many or a class when expanded.

few,-,TRBJ2-7,TRBV10-2,TGCGCCAGTAAACGAAAGGACGAGCAGTACTTC,CASKRKDEQYF
-,-,TRBJ1-6,TRBV12-3/TRBV12-4,TGTGCCAGCAGTTCGGGTTGGAATTCACCCCTCCACTTT,CASSSGWNSPLHF
once,TRBD1,TRBJ1-2,TRBV20-1,TGCAGTGCTAGTCCTCTCTTCAGGGGGCCTAAGGATGGCTACACCTTC,CSASPLFRGPKDGYTF
-,-,TRBJ2-3,TRBV19,TGTGCCAGTAGTTCGGAGGGCCGCACAGATACGCAGTATTTT,CASSSEGRTDTQYF
-,-,TRBJ1-1,TRBV3-1/TRBV3-2,TGTGCCAGCAGCCAAGATGAGCGGGGAAACACTGAAGCTTTCTTT,CASSQDERGNTEAFF
-,-,TRBJ1-1,TRBV3-1/TRBV3-2,TGTGCCAGCAGCCAAGGAGAGGGCGGCACTGAAGCTTTCTTT,CASSQGEGGTEAFF
-,TRBD1,TRBJ1-4,TRBV9,TGTGCCAGCAGCGAGGGGACAGCAACTAATGAAAAACTGTTTTTT,CASSEGTATNEKLFF
few,-,TRBJ1-5,TRBV5-8,TGTGCCAGCAGCAGGACACGGGATCAGCCCCAGCATTTT,CASSRTRDQPQHF
-,TRBD1,TRBJ2-2,TRBV4-1,TGCGCCAGCAGCCAAGGGACAGGGACAGGGCCCGGGGAGCTGTTTTTT,CASSQGTGTGPGELFF
-,-,TRBJ1-1,TRBV30,TGTGCCTGGAGTGTTAATACTGAAGCTTTCTTT,CAWSVNTEAFF
-,TRBD1,TRBJ2-7,TRBV20-1,TGCAGTGCCAGTAGAACAGGGGATCCCTACGAGCAGTACTTC,CSASRTGDPYEQYF
-,-,TRBJ2-2,TRBV7-8,TGTGCCAGCAGCCCCAGGGGGGGGCGCGTCACCGGGGAGCTGTTTTTT,CASSPRGGRVTGELFF
-,-,TRBJ1-1,TRBV27,TGTGCCAGCAGATTACTGGGGGTCTCATACCAGGGCACTGAAGCTTTCTTT,CASRLLGVSYQGTEAFF
-,TRBD2,TRBJ2-1,TRBV11-1,TGTGCCAGCAGCGACGGACTAGCGGGCTACAATGAGCAGTTCTTC,CASSDGLAGYNEQFF
-,-,TRBJ2-2,TRBV19,TGTGCCAGTAGCCTGGACATATTCACCGGGGAGCTGTTTTTT,CASSLDIFTGELFF
-,TRBD2,TRBJ2-5,TRBV5-8,TGTGCCAGCAGCTTGTCACAGCGGGGGGGCATGAAGACCCAGTACTTC,CASSLSQRGGMKTQYF
-,TRBD1,TRBJ1-6,TRBV7-3,TGTGCCAGCAGCGAGACGACAGGGCTCGGATCACCCCTCCACTTT,CASSETTGLGSPLHF
once,-,TRBJ1-5,TRBV7-9,TGTGCCAGCAGCCCCGGGGTCGGGGGAGACAGCAATCAGCCCCAGCATTTT,CASSPGVGGDSNQPQHF
-,-,TRBJ1-4,TRBV30,TGTGCCTGGAGTGTTAATGAAAAACTGTTTTTT,CAWSVNEKLFF
few,TRBD1,TRBJ1-2,TRBV29-1,TGCAGCGGAGGACAGGGGCTTGGCTATGGCTACACCTTC,CSGGQGLGYGYTF
once,-,TRBJ1-2,TRBV5-1,TGCGCCAGCAGCTTGTCACTATTGGGGGATGGCTACACCTTC,CASSLSLLGDGYTF
-,TRBD1,TRBJ2-7,TRBV7-3,TGTGCCAGCAGCTTCGGGGACAGTTCCTACGAGCAGTACTTC,CASSFGDSSYEQYF
once,-,TRBJ1-2,TRBV19,TGTGCCAGTAATCTACCGGGGTACAGCTATGGCTACACCTTC,CASNLPGYSYGYTF